This T cell receptor (beta chain) appears in the sequencing data of a study of shared clonotypes between healthy human individuals. The study, taken as a whole, reports: Blood was the only sampled material, and tissue repertoires likely differ.

Details on this clone: The target antigen is unknown.

The germline gives CDR1 KGHSH, CDR2 LQKENI. This CDR3 region has 14 residues. After removal of 0 bases from V and 7 bases from J, the junction contained 6 bases not matched to a gene. Per the original methods: Sequence data from immunoSEQ were junction-only and lacked quality scores; consequently, filtering differed. Data came from immunoSEQ multiplex PCR; TCRdb stores just in-frame clones and leaves some out. The V and J calls and clone size are taken from that table; D and trimming were inferred from the DNA. Of 2,500,000 or so clones in the sample, 80% to 95% were seen once. The sequence came from a man between 18 and 35 years old in good health. Some clones in this sample may be carry-over from other donors' samples. Sequencing was carried out using naive CD4+ T cells from PBMCs. The subset here: CD45RA+ positively selected. This chain connects TRBV18 to TRBJ2-7, with 7 bases identical to TRBD1. As DNA, the CDR3 is TGTGCCAGCTCACCACCGGACAGGACTTGGGAGCAGTACTTC. It translates to CASSPPDRTWEQYF.